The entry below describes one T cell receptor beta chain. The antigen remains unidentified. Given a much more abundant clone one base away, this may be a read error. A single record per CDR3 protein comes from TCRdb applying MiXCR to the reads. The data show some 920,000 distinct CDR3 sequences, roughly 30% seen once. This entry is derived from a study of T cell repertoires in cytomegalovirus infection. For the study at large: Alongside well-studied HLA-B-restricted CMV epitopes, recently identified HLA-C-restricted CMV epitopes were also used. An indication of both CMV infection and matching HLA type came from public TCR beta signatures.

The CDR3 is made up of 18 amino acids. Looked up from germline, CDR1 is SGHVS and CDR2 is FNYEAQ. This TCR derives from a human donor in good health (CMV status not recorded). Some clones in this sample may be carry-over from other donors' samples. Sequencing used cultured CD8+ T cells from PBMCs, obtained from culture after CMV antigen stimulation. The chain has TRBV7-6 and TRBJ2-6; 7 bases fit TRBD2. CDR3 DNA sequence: TGTGTCAGCAGTTTCAGGACGGGGGGAATCTCTGGGGCCAACGTCCTGACTTTC. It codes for CVSSFRTGGISGANVLTF.